The following is a TCR beta chain sequence with its context. What it recognizes is unknown. The entry originates in a study of T cells after yellow fever vaccination. Study conclusions and caveats: A minor fraction of clonotypes spanned both CD4 and CD8 compartments.

Trimming cost V 6 bases and J 2 bases; bases outside gene matches: 10. The CDR3 totals 17 residues. CDR1 is SGDLS and CDR2 is YYNGEE in the germline V gene. A process of 5'RACE template switching, which added a universal primer site and UMIs, was used to make TCR cDNA. TCRdb called the 5' RACE reads again in MiXCR, with one record for every CDR3 protein. The sample contains approximately 610,000 distinct CDR3 sequences, about 17% of which appear only once. Sample: PBMCs, taken around 5 days after the first yellow fever vaccination. This receptor was taken from a man aged 18 to 29 who received the YFV17D yellow fever vaccine. The chain joins TRBV9 to TRBJ2-6; TRBD1 aligns across 8 bases. Here the CDR3 DNA reads TGTGCCAGCACCGAGGGGGAACAGGGGGCTGGGGCCAACGTCCTGACTTTC. It yields the protein CASTEGEQGAGANVLTF.